One and the same sample provided the 26 T cell receptor beta chains below, sequenced in a study of control samples from healthy donors and cancer patients. Measured with immunoSEQ multiplex PCR; TCRdb has only the in-frame clones, and not every one. The repertoire has about 100,000 clones, roughly 87% of them found once; the top ten carry over 15%. What was sequenced was blood. The receptors were gathered from a woman aged 45 to 65 in good health.

The chain uses TRBV13 and TRBJ1-2; D is unresolved. There are 14 residues in the CDR3. The germline CDR1 and CDR2 sequences are PRHDT and FYEKMQ (reference sequence). V shed 8 bases and J shed 1 base, with 14 bases lying between them. The CDR3 protein is CASEARNNNYGYTF. The CDR3, as DNA: TGTGCCAGCGAAGCCCGGAATAATAACTATGGCTACACCTTC.

The genes are TRBV11-2 and TRBJ1-3; no clear D gene. The CDR3 consists of 13 residues. Germline CDR1 is SGHAT and CDR2 is FQNNGV. Trimming stripped 2 bases from V and 4 bases from J, with 6 bases between. The CDR3 DNA reads TGTGCCAGCAGCTTACCCGGGGGAAACACCATATATTTT. This sequence encodes CASSLPGGNTIYF. Variable domain in full (rest from reference TRBV11-2 and TRBJ1-3): EAGVAQSPRYKIIEKRQSVAFWCNPISGHATLYWYQQILGQGPKLLIQFQNNGVVDDSQLPKDRFSAERLKGVDSTLKIQPAKLEDSAVYLCASSLPGGNTIYFGEGSWLTVV.

This clone is a singleton in its sample. The rearrangement uses TRBV18 and TRBJ1-1; D is undetermined. CDR3 length: 14 residues. The V gene lost 4 bases and the J gene lost 3 bases, with 12 bases spanning the gap. From germline, CDR1 is KGHSH and CDR2 LQKENI. This CDR3 is CASSQRAGDTEAFF. CDR3 DNA sequence: TGTGCCAGCTCACAGAGGGCAGGCGACACTGAAGCTTTCTTT.

V usage is TRBV7-9 and J usage is TRBJ1-1, with D perhaps TRBD1 (5 bases). Per germline, CDR1 SEHNR and CDR2 FQNEAQ (reference sequence). The CDR3 has 15 amino acids. V lost 5 bases, J lost 0 bases, and 13 bases lay in between. This CDR3 is CASSDSRTVNTEAFF. The CDR3 DNA follows: TGTGCCAGCAGCGACAGCCGCACCGTGAACACTGAAGCTTTCTTT.

The chain joins TRBV3-1 (or the pseudogene TRBV3-2) to TRBJ2-5; D is unclear. The V and J ends lost 4 bases and 7 bases respectively, with 16 bases between them. CDR1 is LGHDT, CDR2 YNNKEL, per germline (reference sequence). The CDR3 spans 14 residues. The DNA for the CDR3 is TGTGCCAGCAGCCTCAGCTCCCCAATGGGGACCCAGTACTTC. The encoded protein is CASSLSSPMGTQYF.

The J gene is TRBJ2-2, the V gene TRBV19, with 10 bases matching TRBD1. The J segment lost 4 bases and the V segment lost 3 bases, leaving 5 bases of the junction unmatched. This CDR3 spans 16 amino acids. CDR1 and CDR2 from the germline V gene are LNHDA and SQIVND (reference sequence). The CDR3 protein is CASSMTGGVGTGELFF. As DNA, the CDR3 is TGTGCCAGTAGTATGACAGGGGGCGTTGGCACCGGGGAGCTGTTTTTT. The full variable domain, with the rest looked up from reference TRBV19 and TRBJ2-2, is DGGITQSPKYLFRKEGQNVTLSCEQNLNHDAMYWYRQDPGQGLRLIYYSQIVNDFQKGDIAEGYSVSREKKESFPLTVTSAQKNPTAFYLCASSMTGGVGTGELFFGEGSRLTVL.

J is TRBJ1-2 and V is TRBV27; weak D call: TRBD1 (5 bases). V lost 5 bases to trimming and J lost 6 bases, with 10 bases between them. Germline-derived CDR1 and CDR2 are MNHEY and SMNVEV (reference sequence). The CDR3 loop spans 12 amino acids. In DNA, the CDR3 is TGTGCCAGCAGTACAGCGACAGATGGCTACACCTTC. As protein: CASSTATDGYTF.

V and J are TRBV7-3 and TRBJ1-6, with TRBD1 as a possible D gene (6 bases). The ends were cut back, 4 bases at V and 7 bases at J, with 14 bases in the middle. CDR3 length equals 15 residues. CDR1 and CDR2 (germline): SGHTA, FQGTGA. The CDR3 here is CASSSQGLGNSPLHF. The CDR3 DNA sequence: TGTGCCAGCAGCTCGCAGGGGCTGGGGAATTCACCCCTCCACTTT.

This CDR3 reads CASSLNPGYEQYF. The CDR3 DNA sequence: TGTGCCAGCAGCCTGAATCCGGGTTACGAGCAGTACTTC. V and J are TRBV5-5 and TRBJ2-7; D remains unclear. This CDR3 region has 13 residues. The germline CDR1 and CDR2 sequences are SGHKS and YYEKEE (reference sequence). The V gene lost 4 bases and the J gene lost 4 bases, with 12 bases spanning the gap.

The V gene is TRBV6-6, the J gene TRBJ1-3, with 9 nucleotides matching TRBD1. The CDR3 is 14 amino acids. With 6 bases clipped from V and 12 bases from J, the junction kept 12 bases outside the gene matches. Germline values: CDR1 MNHNY, CDR2 SVGAGI (reference sequence). The CDR3 bases are TGTGCCAGCAGCCCCGGGACAGGGCTTTCTAGCATATATTTT. It is translated as CASSPGTGLSSIYF.

As DNA, the CDR3 is TGTGCCAGCAGTCCGCAGCGAGGCCACCTGGAAGCTTTCTTT. This sequence encodes CASSPQRGHLEAFF. This chain joins TRBV27 and TRBJ1-1, with D unclear. Trimming cost V 5 bases and J 8 bases, with 18 bases left between them. Germline lookup yields CDR1 MNHEY and CDR2 SMNVEV (reference sequence). CDR3 size: 14 residues.

The chain couples TRBV18 to TRBJ2-5; D unclear. This CDR3 comprises 13 residues. CDR1 and CDR2 (germline): KGHSH, LQKENI. V shed 4 bases and J shed 2 bases, with 8 bases lying between them. CDR3 protein: CASSRLSQETQYF. In DNA, the CDR3 is TGTGCCAGCTCACGTCTCAGTCAAGAGACCCAGTACTTC.

V and J are TRBV29-1 and TRBJ2-6; D is perhaps TRBD2 (5 bases). Deletions cut 3 bases from V and 11 bases from J, with 11 bases between. Germline V gives CDR1 SQVTM, CDR2 ANQGSEA. The CDR3 totals 12 residues. Written as DNA, the CDR3 is TGCAGCGTTGACGAGGGTATGGACGTCCTGACTTTC. As protein: CSVDEGMDVLTF.

The gene calls are TRBV29-1 and TRBJ2-2; TRBD2 is a possible D gene (6 bases). Germline V gene sequence: CDR1 SQVTM, CDR2 ANQGSEA. This CDR3 contains 14 residues. V was shortened by 3 bases and J by 4 bases, with 12 bases between the two germline ends. CDR3 DNA: TGCAGCGTTGATACGGCGGGACTCACCGGGGAGCTGTTTTTT. The encoded protein is CSVDTAGLTGELFF.

The chain links TRBV7-8 to TRBJ2-7; the match to TRBD1 covers 7 bases. Looked up from germline, CDR1 is SGHVS and CDR2 is FQNEAQ. Trimming removed 2 bases from V and 6 bases from J; junction bases left unmatched: 10. This CDR3 is 15 amino acids long. CDR3 sequence (DNA): TGTGCCAGCAGCTTACCGGGACAGCTTTCGAGCGAGCAGTACTTC. Residues: CASSLPGQLSSEQYF.

In its sample, this clone was seen once. The V call is TRBV9, the J call TRBJ1-2, with D uncertain. V lost 0 bases, J lost 6 bases, and 15 bases lay in between. CDR3 size: 15 residues. The germline V gene encodes CDR1 SGDLS and CDR2 YYNGEE. The CDR3 DNA follows: TGTGCCAGCAGCGTAGAAACGTTCCTAAGGGATGGCTACACCTTC. As protein: CASSVETFLRDGYTF.

The chain joins TRBV12-3 or TRBV12-4 to TRBJ1-2; D is uncertain. CDR3 length: 13 residues. V shed 7 bases and J shed 8 bases, with 17 bases lying between them. The CDR3 DNA reads as TGTGCCAGCACCGAAGGATGGGCTGGGGGCTACACCTTC. It specifies CASTEGWAGGYTF.

The CDR3 DNA sequence: TGTGCCAGCAGCCACGGGCTTAGGACCTACCCGAGTGATGGCTACACCTTC. This codes for CASSHGLRTYPSDGYTF. J is TRBJ1-2 and V is TRBV3-1 (or the pseudogene TRBV3-2); D not resolved. V dropped 3 bases and J dropped 6 bases, with 23 bases sitting between them. The CDR3 totals 17 residues. Germline CDR1 LGHDT, CDR2 YNNKEL (reference sequence).

The chain links TRBV7-2 to TRBJ1-6; D perhaps matches TRBD1 (6 bases). The germline V and J ends were trimmed by 0 bases and 8 bases, with 11 bases remaining between them. Per the germline V gene, CDR1 is SGHTA and CDR2 is FQGNSA. The CDR3 loop spans 15 amino acids. The CDR3: CASSLAQGEYSPLHF. In nucleotides, the CDR3 is TGTGCCAGCAGCTTAGCACAGGGCGAGTATTCACCCCTCCACTTT.

J is TRBJ2-1 and V is TRBV9; D possibly corresponds to TRBD2 (5 bases). The V gene lost 0 bases and the J gene lost 0 bases, with 10 bases spanning the gap. The CDR3 is 16 amino acids. CDR1 and CDR2 from the germline V gene are SGDLS and YYNGEE. CDR3 sequence (DNA): TGTGCCAGCAGCGTAGCTCCGGGAAGCTCCTACAATGAGCAGTTCTTC. Translated, it gives CASSVAPGSSYNEQFF.

J is TRBJ2-5 and V is TRBV19, with a possible D match to TRBD2 (6 bases). The CDR3 extends over 15 amino acids. Trimming took off 4 bases at V and 5 bases at J, with 17 bases between the two ends. The V gene's germline CDR1 is LNHDA and CDR2 SQIVND (reference sequence). The CDR3 coding sequence is TGTGCCAGTAGTACCAAACTAGCAGTTGTGGAGACCCAGTACTTC. Encoded protein: CASSTKLAVVETQYF.

The chain couples TRBV4-2 to TRBJ1-1, with a tentative D call TRBD1 (5 bases). This CDR3 comprises 10 residues. V was trimmed by 8 bases and J by 8 bases, leaving 9 bases between them. The germline V gene encodes CDR1 LGHNA and CDR2 YNFKEQ. The CDR3, as DNA: TGTGCCAGCGGACAACCCGAAGCTTTCTTT. Translation: CASGQPEAFF.

The chain is built from TRBV11-2 and TRBJ1-3, with TRBD1 identical over 7 bases. Germline V gene data show CDR1 as SGHAT and CDR2 as FQNNGV. V shed 3 bases, J shed 0 bases, and the junction held 11 bases outside the gene matches. The CDR3 is 18 amino acids. CDR3 DNA sequence: TGTGCCAGCAGCTTTGGGAGGGGGCAGGCGGCCTCTGGAAACACCATATATTTT. It yields the protein CASSFGRGQAASGNTIYF.

The chain combines TRBV24-1 with TRBJ1-1; no clear D gene. CDR1 is KGHDR and CDR2 is SFDVKD in the germline V gene. Trimming removed 5 bases from V and 1 base from J, with 10 bases in between. This CDR3 comprises 14 residues. The CDR3 reads CATSGPGTNTEAFF. Written as DNA, the CDR3 is TGTGCCACCAGTGGACCGGGAACGAACACTGAAGCTTTCTTT.

The J gene is TRBJ2-1, the V gene TRBV6-6; D may be TRBD1 (5 bases). Germline CDR1 MNHNY, CDR2 SVGAGI (reference sequence). Between the trimmed V and J ends, which lost 2 bases and 7 bases, there was a span of 18 bases. CDR3 length: 16 residues. CDR3 region: CASSYRGSRRANEQFF. The CDR3 DNA is TGTGCCAGCAGTTACCGAGGATCGCGCAGGGCGAATGAGCAGTTCTTC.

The rearrangement joins TRBV6-5 to TRBJ1-2; D remains ambiguous. This CDR3 contains 12 residues. V lost 4 bases, J lost 5 bases, and 8 bases lay in between. CDR1 is MNHEY and CDR2 is SVGAGI in the germline V gene. The CDR3 is CASSFRGYGYTF. The CDR3 nucleotides read TGTGCCAGCAGTTTTAGAGGATATGGCTACACCTTC.